The 16 T cell receptor beta chains listed next were all sequenced from one sample in a study of cytomegalovirus exposure and HLA in healthy donors. Use of 60 Vbeta and 13 Jbeta primers characterized the PCR. Repertoires were generated with immunoSEQ multiplex PCR, while TCRdb's copy carries only in-frame clones and drops some. The sample lists about 110,000 clones; under 80% were seen once. Sequences were obtained from PBMCs. The receptor source for this set is a woman aged 45-65 years in good health and CMV-seropositive.

This chain links TRBV5-5 with TRBJ2-5; 7 nucleotides line up with TRBD1. V lost 6 bases, J lost 1 base, and 9 bases stayed unmatched. CDR1 is SGHKS and CDR2 is YYEKEE in the germline V gene (reference sequence). This CDR3 comprises 15 residues. The CDR3 is CASMQTGARQETQYF. Written as DNA, the CDR3 is TGTGCCAGCATGCAAACAGGGGCCCGCCAAGAGACCCAGTACTTC.

The chain recombines TRBV18 with TRBJ2-5; no firm D call. V lost 6 bases and J lost 0, with 17 bases in between. Germline assignment: CDR1 KGHSH and CDR2 LQKENI. CDR3 length equals 16 residues. The CDR3 loop is CASSPLGPAYQETQYF. The CDR3 DNA follows: TGTGCCAGCTCGCCTTTGGGTCCAGCGTACCAAGAGACCCAGTACTTC.

The chain uses TRBV28 and TRBJ2-5; D unresolved. Germline lookup yields CDR1 MDHEN and CDR2 SYDVKM. V lost 1 base, J lost 4 bases, and 10 bases lay in between. The CDR3 covers 14 residues. The chain's CDR3 is CASSLLDHGETQYF. The CDR3 coding sequence is TGTGCCAGCAGTTTATTAGATCACGGAGAGACCCAGTACTTC.

CDR3 protein: CASSHILTDNTEAFF. Here the CDR3 DNA reads TGTGCCAGCAGCCACATTTTGACAGACAACACTGAAGCTTTCTTT. The chain uses TRBV14 and TRBJ1-1, with D possibly matching TRBD1 (5 bases). Trimming took off 3 bases at V and 2 bases at J, with 13 bases between the two ends. In germline, CDR1 is SGHDN, CDR2 FVKESK. The length of the CDR3 is 15 residues.

This clone was found once. This chain uses TRBV27 with TRBJ2-1; 12 bases agree with TRBD2. This CDR3 spans 16 amino acids. J was trimmed by 10 bases and V by 6 bases; bases with no gene match: 13. Germline V CDR1 and CDR2: MNHEY, SMNVEV (reference sequence). The CDR3 sequence is CASSTILAGGQGEQFF. CDR3 nucleotides: TGTGCCAGCAGCACCATCCTAGCGGGGGGGCAGGGAGAGCAGTTCTTC.

The chain joins TRBV4-3 to TRBJ2-1; tentative D call: TRBD2 (6 bases). V lost 0 bases and J lost 14, with 17 bases in between. CDR1 is LGHNA, CDR2 YSLEER, per germline. The CDR3 runs 14 residues. CDR3 DNA: TGCGCCAGCAGCCAAGATAGCGGTGACCTACGGAAGTTCTTC. Translating gives CASSQDSGDLRKFF.

The J gene is TRBJ1-2, the V gene TRBV9; a possible D gene is TRBD1 (6 bases). Looked up from germline, CDR1 is SGDLS and CDR2 is YYNGEE. The CDR3 runs 15 residues. V lost 0 bases, J lost 8 bases, and 17 bases lay in between. The CDR3 spells CASSVAEGGVQGYTF. CDR3 DNA: TGTGCCAGCAGCGTAGCGGAAGGGGGGGTTCAGGGCTACACCTTC.

The genes are TRBV5-1 and TRBJ2-1, with 14 bases lining up with TRBD2. V gave up 4 bases and J gave up 8 bases; unmatched junction bases: 11. CDR3 size: 17 residues. CDR1 is SGHRS and CDR2 is YFSETQ in the germline V gene. CDR3 DNA: TGCGCCAGCAGCAGGACCGGGACTAGCGGGGGTAGCGATGAGCAGTTCTTC. Protein product: CASSRTGTSGGSDEQFF.

CDR3 nucleotides: TGTGCCAGCAGCGTACTAGGGGCGCGATATGGCTACACCTTC. Translated: CASSVLGARYGYTF. This rearrangement joins TRBV9 to TRBJ1-2; D possibly corresponds to TRBD1 (5 bases). With 1 base removed from V and 5 bases from J, the gap between germline ends came to 12 bases. The CDR3 extends over 14 amino acids. CDR1 and CDR2 (germline): SGDLS, YYNGEE.

V gene TRBV2 combines with J gene TRBJ2-7; 7 bases are shared with TRBD1. The CDR3 spans 13 residues. The V gene's germline CDR1 is SNHLY and CDR2 FYNNEI. The V segment lost 4 bases and the J segment 4 bases; nucleotides outside the gene matches: 4. Here the CDR3 reads CASSVNRGYEQYF. CDR3 nucleotides: TGTGCCAGCAGTGTGAACAGGGGTTACGAGCAGTACTTC.

The chain links TRBV9 to TRBJ2-5, with 10 bases matching TRBD1. This CDR3 spans 16 amino acids. V lost 1 base and J lost 1; bases outside the gene matches: 4. Germline CDR1 SGDLS, CDR2 YYNGEE. The CDR3 bases are TGTGCCAGCAGCGTATCGTGGACAGGGGGCCAAGAGACCCAGTACTTC. It specifies CASSVSWTGGQETQYF.

This rearrangement joins TRBV4-1 to TRBJ1-3, with D unclear. Germline CDR1 and CDR2: MGHRA and YSYEKL. The CDR3 consists of 15 residues. The V end lost 4 bases, the J end lost 0 bases, and 10 bases lay between the germline ends. CDR3 in amino acids: CASSLGLSSGNTIYF. The CDR3 coding sequence is TGCGCCAGCAGCCTTGGACTCAGCTCTGGAAACACCATATATTTT.

Only one count was recorded for this clone. V is TRBV18 and J is TRBJ1-4; D uncertain. CDR1 and CDR2 (germline): KGHSH, LQKENI. The V and J ends lost 3 bases and 7 bases respectively, with 3 bases between them. The CDR3 has 11 amino acids. The CDR3 loop reads CASSPGEKLFF. CDR3 DNA sequence: TGTGCCAGCTCACCCGGTGAAAAACTGTTTTTT.

This clone was detected only once. This chain links TRBV9 with TRBJ2-5; perhaps TRBD2 as D (6 bases). Trimming shortened V by 1 base and J by 2 bases, and 9 bases separated the two germline ends. Per germline, CDR1 SGDLS and CDR2 YYNGEE. CDR3 length: 14 residues. The CDR3 nucleotides are TGTGCCAGCAGCGTATCCGGGACTCAAGAGACCCAGTACTTC. Protein sequence: CASSVSGTQETQYF.

The CDR3 nucleotides read TGTGCCAGCAGTTTACGCGGCAGTCCATATGAAGCTTTCTTT. Amino acid sequence: CASSLRGSPYEAFF. The gene calls are TRBV27 and TRBJ1-1; no clear D gene. With 2 bases removed from V and 7 bases from J, the gap between germline ends came to 14 bases. The CDR3 totals 14 residues. Germline V gene sequence: CDR1 MNHEY, CDR2 SMNVEV (reference sequence).

The V call is TRBV18, the J call TRBJ1-4, with D tentatively TRBD1 (5 bases). The ends were cut back, 3 bases at V and 8 bases at J, with 13 bases in the middle. Germline-derived CDR1 and CDR2 are KGHSH and LQKENI. This CDR3 comprises 14 residues. The CDR3 coding sequence is TGTGCCAGCTCACCGGGGGGATATGGCGAAAAACTGTTTTTT. Translating gives CASSPGGYGEKLFF.